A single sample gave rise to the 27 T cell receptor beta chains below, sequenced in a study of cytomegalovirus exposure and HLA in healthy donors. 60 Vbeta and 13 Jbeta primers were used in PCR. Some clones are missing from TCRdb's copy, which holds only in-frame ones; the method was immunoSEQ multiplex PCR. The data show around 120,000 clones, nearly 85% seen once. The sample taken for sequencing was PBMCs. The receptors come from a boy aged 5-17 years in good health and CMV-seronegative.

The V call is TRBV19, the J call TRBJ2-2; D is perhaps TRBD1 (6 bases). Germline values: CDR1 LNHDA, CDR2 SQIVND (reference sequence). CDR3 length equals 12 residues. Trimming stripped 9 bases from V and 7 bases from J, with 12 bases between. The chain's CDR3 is CASAGAIGELFF. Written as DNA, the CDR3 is TGTGCCAGCGCAGGGGCGATCGGGGAGCTGTTTTTT.

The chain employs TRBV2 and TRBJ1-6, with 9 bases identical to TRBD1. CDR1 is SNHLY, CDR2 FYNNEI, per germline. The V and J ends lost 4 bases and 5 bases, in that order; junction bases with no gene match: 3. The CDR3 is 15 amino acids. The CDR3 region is CASSGRQGDNSPLHF. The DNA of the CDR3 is TGTGCCAGCAGTGGGCGACAGGGGGATAATTCACCCCTCCACTTT.

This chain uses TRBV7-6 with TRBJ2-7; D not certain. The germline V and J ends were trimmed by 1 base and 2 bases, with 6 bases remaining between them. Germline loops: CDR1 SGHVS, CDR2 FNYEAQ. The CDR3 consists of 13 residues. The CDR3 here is CASSLDYTYEQYF. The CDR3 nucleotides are TGTGCCAGCAGCTTAGACTATACCTACGAGCAGTACTTC.

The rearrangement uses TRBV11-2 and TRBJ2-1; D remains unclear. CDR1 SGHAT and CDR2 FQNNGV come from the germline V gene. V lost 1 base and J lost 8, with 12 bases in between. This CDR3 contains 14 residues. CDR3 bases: TGTGCCAGCAGCTTAGTCGACCCTGGAGATGAGCAGTTCTTC. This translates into CASSLVDPGDEQFF. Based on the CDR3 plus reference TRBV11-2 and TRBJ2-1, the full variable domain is EAGVAQSPRYKIIEKRQSVAFWCNPISGHATLYWYQQILGQGPKLLIQFQNNGVVDDSQLPKDRFSAERLKGVDSTLKIQPAKLEDSAVYLCASSLVDPGDEQFFGPGTRLTVL.

The CDR3 DNA reads as TGTGCCAGCAGTGAAGCCTGGACAGGGACCGAAGCTTTCTTT. It specifies CASSEAWTGTEAFF. The rearrangement uses TRBV6-1 and TRBJ1-1; 8 nucleotides line up with TRBD1. The CDR3 is made up of 14 amino acids. Germline CDR1 and CDR2: MNHNS and SASEGT. V trimming: 0 bases; J trimming: 8 bases; junction bases outside the gene matches: 5.

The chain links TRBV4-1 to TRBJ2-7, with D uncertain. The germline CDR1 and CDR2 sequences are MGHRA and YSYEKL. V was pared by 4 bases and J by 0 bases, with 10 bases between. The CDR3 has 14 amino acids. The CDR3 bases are TGCGCCAGCAGCCCCATAGCTAGCTCCTACGAGCAGTACTTC. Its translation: CASSPIASSYEQYF.

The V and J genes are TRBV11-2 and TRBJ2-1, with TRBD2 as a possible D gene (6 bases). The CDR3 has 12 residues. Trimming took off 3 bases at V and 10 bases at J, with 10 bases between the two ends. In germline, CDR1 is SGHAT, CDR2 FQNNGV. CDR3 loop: CASSLGGTEQFF. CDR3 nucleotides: TGTGCCAGCAGCTTGGGGGGTACGGAGCAGTTCTTC.

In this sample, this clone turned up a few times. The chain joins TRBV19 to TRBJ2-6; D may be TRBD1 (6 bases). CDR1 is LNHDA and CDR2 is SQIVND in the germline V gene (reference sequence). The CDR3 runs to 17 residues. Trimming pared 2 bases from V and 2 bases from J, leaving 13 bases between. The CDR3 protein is CASSIHRTAAGANVLTF. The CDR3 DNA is TGTGCCAGTAGTATACACAGGACAGCCGCTGGGGCCAACGTCCTGACTTTC.

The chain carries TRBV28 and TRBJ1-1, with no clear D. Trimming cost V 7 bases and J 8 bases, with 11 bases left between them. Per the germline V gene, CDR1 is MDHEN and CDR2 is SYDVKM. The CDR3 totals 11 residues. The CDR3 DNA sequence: TGTGCCAGCATACGAGGGAACGAAGCTTTCTTT. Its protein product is CASIRGNEAFF.

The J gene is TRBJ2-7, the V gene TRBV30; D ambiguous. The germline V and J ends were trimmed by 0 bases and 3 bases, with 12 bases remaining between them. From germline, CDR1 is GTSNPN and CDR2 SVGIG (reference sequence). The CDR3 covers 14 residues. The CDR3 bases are TGTGCCTGGAGTGTACTGAGTTCGGGCTACGAGCAGTACTTC. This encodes CAWSVLSSGYEQYF.

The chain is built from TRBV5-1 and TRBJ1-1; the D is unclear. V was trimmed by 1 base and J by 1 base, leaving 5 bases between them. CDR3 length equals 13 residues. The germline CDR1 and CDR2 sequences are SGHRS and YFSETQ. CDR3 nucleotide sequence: TGCGCCAGCAGCTTGCACGGGAACACTGAAGCTTTCTTT. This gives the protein CASSLHGNTEAFF.

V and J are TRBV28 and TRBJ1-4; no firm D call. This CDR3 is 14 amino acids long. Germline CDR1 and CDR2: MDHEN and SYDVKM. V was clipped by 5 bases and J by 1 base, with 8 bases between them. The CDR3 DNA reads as TGTGCCAGCAGTGGGCGGGGAACTAATGAAAAACTGTTTTTT. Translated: CASSGRGTNEKLFF.

The CDR3 spells CAISQRVPNEKLFF. The CDR3, as DNA: TGTGCCATCAGTCAGAGGGTCCCTAATGAAAAACTGTTTTTT. The rearrangement links TRBV10-3 to TRBJ1-4, with unresolved D. The germline V and J ends were trimmed by 5 bases and 3 bases, with 10 bases remaining between them. Germline loops: CDR1 ENHRY, CDR2 SYGVKD. The CDR3 sequence is 14 residues long.

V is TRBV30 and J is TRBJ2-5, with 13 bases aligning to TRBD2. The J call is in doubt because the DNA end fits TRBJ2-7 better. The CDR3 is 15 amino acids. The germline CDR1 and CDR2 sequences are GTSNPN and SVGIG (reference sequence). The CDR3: CAWSVGLAGDTEQYF. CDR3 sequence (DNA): TGTGCCTGGAGTGTTGGACTAGCGGGAGATACCGAGCAGTACTTC.

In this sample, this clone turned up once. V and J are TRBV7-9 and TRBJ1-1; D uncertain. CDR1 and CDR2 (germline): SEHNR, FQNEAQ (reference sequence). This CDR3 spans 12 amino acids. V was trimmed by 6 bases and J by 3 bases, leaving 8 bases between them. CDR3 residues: CASRKGDTEAFF. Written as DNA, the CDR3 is TGTGCCAGCAGGAAGGGAGACACTGAAGCTTTCTTT.

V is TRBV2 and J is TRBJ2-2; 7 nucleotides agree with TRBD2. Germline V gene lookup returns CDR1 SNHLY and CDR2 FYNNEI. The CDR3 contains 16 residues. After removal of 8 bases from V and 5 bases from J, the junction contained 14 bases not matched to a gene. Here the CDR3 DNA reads TGTGCCAGCGATCTCACGGTGGAGGGAGGGACCGGGGAGCTGTTTTTT. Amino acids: CASDLTVEGGTGELFF.

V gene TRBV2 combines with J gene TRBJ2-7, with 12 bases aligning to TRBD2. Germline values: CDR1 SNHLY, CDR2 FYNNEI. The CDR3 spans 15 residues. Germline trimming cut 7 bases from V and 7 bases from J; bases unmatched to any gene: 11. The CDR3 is CASTRTSGTPGEQYF. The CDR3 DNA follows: TGTGCCAGCACCAGGACTAGCGGGACCCCGGGAGAGCAGTACTTC.

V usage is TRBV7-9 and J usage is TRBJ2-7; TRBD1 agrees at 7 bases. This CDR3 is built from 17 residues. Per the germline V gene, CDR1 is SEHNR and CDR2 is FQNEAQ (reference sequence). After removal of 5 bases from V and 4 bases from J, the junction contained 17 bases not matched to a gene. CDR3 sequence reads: CASSPPYRGDGEYEQYF. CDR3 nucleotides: TGTGCCAGCAGCCCGCCTTACAGGGGAGATGGAGAATACGAGCAGTACTTC.

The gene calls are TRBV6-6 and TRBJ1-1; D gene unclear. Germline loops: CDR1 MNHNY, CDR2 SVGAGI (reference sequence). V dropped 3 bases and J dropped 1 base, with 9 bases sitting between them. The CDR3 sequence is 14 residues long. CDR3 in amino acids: CASSYYDWNTEAFF. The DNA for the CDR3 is TGTGCCAGCAGTTATTACGACTGGAACACTGAAGCTTTCTTT.

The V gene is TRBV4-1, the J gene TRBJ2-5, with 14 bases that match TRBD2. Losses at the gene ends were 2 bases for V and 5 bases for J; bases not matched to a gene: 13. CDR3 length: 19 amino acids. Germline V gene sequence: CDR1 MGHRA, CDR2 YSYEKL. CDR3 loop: CASSQPGLAGEWGEETQYF. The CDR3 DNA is TGCGCCAGCAGCCAACCGGGACTAGCGGGAGAGTGGGGTGAGGAGACCCAGTACTTC.

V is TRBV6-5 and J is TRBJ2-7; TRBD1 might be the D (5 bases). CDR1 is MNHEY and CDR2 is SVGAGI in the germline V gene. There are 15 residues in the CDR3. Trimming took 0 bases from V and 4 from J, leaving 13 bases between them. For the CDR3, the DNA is TGTGCCAGCAGTTACTCGGGGCGCAGGGCTTACGAGCAGTACTTC. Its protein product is CASSYSGRRAYEQYF.

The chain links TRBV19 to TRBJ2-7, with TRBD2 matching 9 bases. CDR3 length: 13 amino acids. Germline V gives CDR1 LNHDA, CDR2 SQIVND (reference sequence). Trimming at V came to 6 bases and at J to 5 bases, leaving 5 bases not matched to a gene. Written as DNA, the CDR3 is TGTGCCAGTAGGAGGACTAGCGCCGACGAGCAGTACTTC. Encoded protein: CASRRTSADEQYF.

The CDR3 protein is CASSSPDFTGENEQFF. The CDR3 region has the DNA TGTGCCAGCAGCTCCCCGGACTTTACCGGCGAGAATGAGCAGTTCTTC. The V and J genes are TRBV9 and TRBJ2-1; possible D gene TRBD2, 5 bases. Germline CDR1 and CDR2: SGDLS and YYNGEE. This CDR3 is 16 amino acids long. Trimming cost V 4 bases and J 7 bases, with 21 bases left between them.

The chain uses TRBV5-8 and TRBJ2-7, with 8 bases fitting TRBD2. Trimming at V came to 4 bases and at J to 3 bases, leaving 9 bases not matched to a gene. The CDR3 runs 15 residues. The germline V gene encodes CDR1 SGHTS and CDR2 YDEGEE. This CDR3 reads CASSGLLAARYEQYF. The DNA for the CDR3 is TGTGCCAGCAGCGGTTTACTAGCGGCGCGCTACGAGCAGTACTTC.

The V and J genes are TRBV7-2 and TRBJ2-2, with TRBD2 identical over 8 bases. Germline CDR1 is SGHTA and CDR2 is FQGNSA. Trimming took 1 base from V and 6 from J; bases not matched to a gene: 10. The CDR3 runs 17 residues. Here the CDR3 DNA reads TGTGCCAGCAGCTTAGACGGCAGGACTAGCCGCGCCGGGGAGCTGTTTTTT. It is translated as CASSLDGRTSRAGELFF. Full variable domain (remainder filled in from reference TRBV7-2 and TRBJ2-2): GAGVSQSPSNKVTEKGKDVELRCDPISGHTALYWYRQSLGQGLEFLIYFQGNSAPDKSGLPSDRFSAERTGGSVSTLTIQRTQQEDSAVYLCASSLDGRTSRAGELFFGEGSRLTVL.

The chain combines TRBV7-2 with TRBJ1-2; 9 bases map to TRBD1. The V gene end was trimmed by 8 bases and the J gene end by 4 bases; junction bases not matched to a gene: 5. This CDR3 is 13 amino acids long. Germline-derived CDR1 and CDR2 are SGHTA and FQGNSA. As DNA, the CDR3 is TGTGCCAGCGGAACAGGGGGCGCCTATGGCTACACCTTC. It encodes CASGTGGAYGYTF.

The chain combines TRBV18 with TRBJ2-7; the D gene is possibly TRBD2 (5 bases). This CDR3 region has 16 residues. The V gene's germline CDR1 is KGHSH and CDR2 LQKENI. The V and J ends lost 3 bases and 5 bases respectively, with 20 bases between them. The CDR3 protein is CASSPYLPSREDEQYF. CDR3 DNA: TGTGCCAGCTCACCCTACTTGCCTAGCCGTGAAGACGAGCAGTACTTC.